The 8 T cell receptor beta chains below were found in one sample sequenced in a study of response to subunit inactivated influenza vaccine. A single record per CDR3 protein comes from TCRdb applying MiXCR to the RT-PCR reads. The sample carries some 640,000 distinct CDR3 sequences, about 14% recorded once. Sequenced material: PBMCs from blood, taken 14 to 15 days before vaccination. The receptors here all came from a man in his fifties who received an inactivated influenza vaccine.

The chain uses TRBV29-1 and TRBJ2-1; D is uncertain. The CDR3 totals 12 residues. The ends were cut back, 1 base at V and 9 bases at J, with 10 bases in the middle. Germline CDR1 and CDR2: SQVTM and ANQGSEA. Here the CDR3 DNA reads TGCAGCGTTGAAGTTTCGAGCACTGAGCAGTTCTTC. Translating it yields CSVEVSSTEQFF.

This clonotype was seen a handful of times. The rearrangement links TRBV7-9 to TRBJ2-1; D is possibly TRBD1 (5 bases). CDR1 is SEHNR and CDR2 is FQNEAQ in the germline V gene (reference sequence). CDR3 length: 15 residues. V was clipped by 0 bases and J by 5 bases, with 11 bases between them. CDR3 sequence: CASSLAPGKNNEQFF. As DNA, the CDR3 is TGTGCCAGCAGCTTAGCCCCAGGGAAAAACAATGAGCAGTTCTTC.

A few counts support this clonotype. V gene TRBV25-1 combines with J gene TRBJ2-3, with TRBD1 matching over 10 bases. The V gene end was trimmed by 6 bases and the J gene end by 7 bases; junction bases not matched to a gene: 10. The CDR3 has 15 amino acids. Germline CDR1 and CDR2: MGHDK and SYGVNS. In nucleotides, the CDR3 is TGTGCCAGCAGGGCCGGGACAGGGGCGCGCAATACGCAGTATTTT. The encoded protein is CASRAGTGARNTQYF.

This chain uses TRBV7-8 with TRBJ1-3; perhaps TRBD1 as D (5 bases). CDR1 SGHVS and CDR2 FQNEAQ come from the germline V gene. V gave up 8 bases and J gave up 0 bases, with 11 bases separating them. The CDR3 runs 14 residues. The CDR3 bases are TGTGCCAGCGGATACAGGAGCTCTGGAAACACCATATATTTT. Translating it yields CASGYRSSGNTIYF.

This clonotype was found a few times. The chain joins TRBV6-5 to TRBJ1-5; D is unclear. The CDR3 length is 14 residues. Per the germline V gene, CDR1 is MNHEY and CDR2 is SVGAGI. Trimming cost V 4 bases and J 10 bases, with 17 bases left between them. The DNA for the CDR3 is TGTGCCAGCAGTTTATCAGGCTTCTCGGGACCCCAGCATTTT. Its translation is CASSLSGFSGPQHF.

The chain carries TRBV30 and TRBJ1-6; D not resolved. In germline, CDR1 is GTSNPN, CDR2 SVGIG (reference sequence). V lost 2 bases and J 7 bases, leaving 9 bases between the germline ends. The length of the CDR3 is 13 residues. The CDR3 bases are TGTGCCTGGAGTAAATACGGGAATTCACCCCTCCACTTT. Amino acid sequence: CAWSKYGNSPLHF. Using reference TRBV30 and TRBJ1-6 for the parts outside the CDR3, the full variable domain is SQTIHQWPATLVQPVGSPLSLECTVEGTSNPNLYWYRQAAGRGLQLLFYSVGIGQISSEVPQNLSASRPQDRQFILSSKKLLLSDSGFYLCAWSKYGNSPLHFGNGTRLTVT.

This clonotype turned up a few times. CDR3 in DNA: TGTGCCAGCAGTGAAAACATGCACGGGGAGCTGTTTTTT. It is translated as CASSENMHGELFF. The chain is built from TRBV6-1 and TRBJ2-2; no clear D. CDR3 length equals 13 residues. Trimming took 2 bases from V and 7 from J, leaving 8 bases between them. Germline V gives CDR1 MNHNS, CDR2 SASEGT.

This clonotype has ten or more counts. The V and J genes are TRBV6-5 and TRBJ1-2; a possible D gene is TRBD1 (6 bases). Germline CDR1 is MNHEY and CDR2 is SVGAGI. The CDR3 spans 13 residues. V was shortened by 6 bases and J by 2 bases, with 10 bases between the two germline ends. The CDR3 DNA reads TGTGCCAGCAGATATACAGGGAACTATGGCTACACCTTC. It yields the protein CASRYTGNYGYTF.